A selection of T cell receptor beta chains follows, all from one sample in a study of technical replicates of blood from several donors. The table came from immunoSEQ multiplex PCR; TCRdb's copy has only in-frame clones and leaves some out. The top ten hold around 0.33% of the sample, which has around 100,000 clones, roughly 94% seen once. Sequenced: T cells isolated from PBMCs. All receptors come from a human donor in good health. Both conserved end residues are part of each CDR3. D genes are given only for firm matches. The listing skips clone size in some rows; elsewhere it reads once, few, many or a size class.

j_call: TRBJ1-2; v_call: TRBV4-1; d_call: TRBD1; clone_size: -; cdr3_aa: CASSQEFRAGGNYGYTF; cdr3_nt: TGCGCCAGCAGCCAAGAGTTTAGGGCAGGGGGAAACTATGGCTACACCTTC
j_call: TRBJ2-1; v_call: TRBV5-8; d_call: TRBD2; clone_size: -; cdr3_aa: CASSLGTSGSLIDEQFF; cdr3_nt: TGTGCCAGCAGCTTGGGGACTAGCGGGAGTCTTATAGATGAGCAGTTCTTC
j_call: TRBJ2-1; v_call: TRBV21-1; d_call: -; clone_size: -; cdr3_aa: CARPGDEQFF; cdr3_nt: TGTGCCAGACCGGGAGATGAGCAGTTCTTC
j_call: TRBJ2-7; v_call: TRBV7-3; d_call: TRBD1; clone_size: once; cdr3_aa: CASSPLDREIYEQYF; cdr3_nt: TGTGCCAGCAGCCCCCTGGACAGGGAAATATACGAGCAGTACTTC
j_call: TRBJ1-4; v_call: TRBV9; d_call: -; clone_size: -; cdr3_aa: CASSVNQGKLFF; cdr3_nt: TGTGCCAGCAGCGTTAACCAGGGAAAACTGTTTTTT
j_call: TRBJ1-2; v_call: TRBV6-1; d_call: -; clone_size: -; cdr3_aa: CASRDLTGHYGYTF; cdr3_nt: TGTGCCAGCAGAGATCTAACAGGACACTATGGCTACACCTTC
j_call: TRBJ2-7; v_call: TRBV25-1; d_call: -; clone_size: -; cdr3_aa: CASRQAGLYEQYF; cdr3_nt: TGTGCCAGCAGACAGGCGGGACTTTACGAGCAGTACTTC
j_call: TRBJ1-1; v_call: TRBV7-9; d_call: -; clone_size: once; cdr3_aa: CASSRGQYTEAFF; cdr3_nt: TGTGCCAGCAGCCGAGGACAGTACACTGAAGCTTTCTTT
j_call: TRBJ1-2; v_call: TRBV27; d_call: TRBD1; clone_size: once; cdr3_aa: CASSPQGATYGYTF; cdr3_nt: TGTGCCAGCAGTCCACAGGGGGCTACCTATGGCTACACCTTC
j_call: TRBJ2-3; v_call: TRBV30; d_call: TRBD2; clone_size: -; cdr3_aa: CAWSERELDTQYF; cdr3_nt: TGTGCCTGGAGTGAGCGGGAGCTAGATACGCAGTATTTT
j_call: TRBJ2-5; v_call: TRBV7-3; d_call: TRBD2; clone_size: -; cdr3_aa: CAGSILAGTQYF; cdr3_nt: TGTGCCGGCAGCATTTTAGCGGGAACCCAGTACTTC
j_call: TRBJ1-1; v_call: TRBV29-1; d_call: TRBD1; clone_size: -; cdr3_aa: CSVEGTGMRTEAFF; cdr3_nt: TGCAGCGTTGAAGGGACAGGGATGCGGACTGAAGCTTTCTTT
j_call: TRBJ2-1; v_call: TRBV9; d_call: -; clone_size: -; cdr3_aa: CASSVNSADAYNEQFF; cdr3_nt: TGTGCCAGCAGCGTAAATAGCGCAGACGCCTACAATGAGCAGTTCTTC
j_call: TRBJ2-2; v_call: TRBV19; d_call: -; clone_size: -; cdr3_aa: CASSELSESSGELFF; cdr3_nt: TGTGCCAGTAGTGAGTTATCCGAGTCATCCGGGGAGCTGTTTTTT
j_call: TRBJ2-7; v_call: TRBV5-4; d_call: TRBD2; clone_size: -; cdr3_aa: CASSGEASGSRGPAYEQYF; cdr3_nt: TGTGCCAGCAGCGGGGAAGCTAGCGGGAGTAGGGGCCCAGCCTACGAGCAGTACTTC
j_call: TRBJ2-7; v_call: TRBV19; d_call: TRBD2; clone_size: -; cdr3_aa: CASSILLAGRAPYEQYF; cdr3_nt: TGTGCCAGTAGTATCCTCCTAGCGGGAAGGGCTCCCTACGAGCAGTACTTC
j_call: TRBJ1-2; v_call: TRBV7-2; d_call: -; clone_size: -; cdr3_aa: CASSLGQGQNYGYTF; cdr3_nt: TGTGCCAGCAGCTTAGGGCAAGGACAGAACTATGGCTACACCTTC
j_call: TRBJ1-1; v_call: TRBV9; d_call: -; clone_size: -; cdr3_aa: CASSVLTDWDTEAFF; cdr3_nt: TGTGCCAGCAGCGTTTTGACAGACTGGGACACTGAAGCTTTCTTT
j_call: TRBJ1-1; v_call: TRBV9; d_call: -; clone_size: -; cdr3_aa: CASSVVAGNTEAFF; cdr3_nt: TGTGCCAGCAGCGTAGTGGCAGGGAACACTGAAGCTTTCTTT
j_call: TRBJ1-5; v_call: TRBV25-1; d_call: TRBD1; clone_size: -; cdr3_aa: CASSDSDRDQPQHF; cdr3_nt: TGTGCCAGCAGTGACTCGGACAGGGATCAGCCCCAGCATTTT
j_call: TRBJ2-1; v_call: TRBV6-5; d_call: -; clone_size: -; cdr3_aa: CASSLQGYNEQFF; cdr3_nt: TGTGCCAGCAGTTTACAGGGTTACAATGAGCAGTTCTTC
j_call: TRBJ2-7; v_call: TRBV28; d_call: -; clone_size: -; cdr3_aa: CASSLMGLSSYEQYF; cdr3_nt: TGTGCCAGCAGTTTGATGGGGCTGAGCTCCTACGAGCAGTACTTC
j_call: TRBJ2-7; v_call: TRBV6-1; d_call: TRBD2; clone_size: -; cdr3_aa: CASSGTSLDEQYF; cdr3_nt: TGTGCCAGCAGTGGGACTAGCCTCGACGAGCAGTACTTC
j_call: TRBJ2-5; v_call: TRBV15; d_call: TRBD2; clone_size: -; cdr3_aa: CATSRGLAYETQYF; cdr3_nt: TGTGCCACCAGCAGAGGACTAGCGTATGAGACCCAGTACTTC
j_call: TRBJ2-7; v_call: TRBV5-1; d_call: TRBD1; clone_size: -; cdr3_aa: CASGMGTGFSYEQYF; cdr3_nt: TGCGCCAGCGGAATGGGGACAGGGTTCTCCTACGAGCAGTACTTC
j_call: TRBJ2-2; v_call: TRBV11-2; d_call: -; clone_size: -; cdr3_aa: CASSLDGSPGELFF; cdr3_nt: TGTGCCAGCAGCTTAGACGGGAGCCCCGGGGAGCTGTTTTTT
j_call: TRBJ2-3; v_call: TRBV5-8; d_call: -; clone_size: -; cdr3_aa: CASSSIRVSTDTQYF; cdr3_nt: TGTGCCAGCAGCTCCATCCGGGTTAGCACAGATACGCAGTATTTT
j_call: TRBJ2-2; v_call: TRBV18; d_call: -; clone_size: -; cdr3_aa: CASSPGQVDTGELFF; cdr3_nt: TGTGCCAGCTCACCAGGTCAGGTAGACACCGGGGAGCTGTTTTTT
j_call: TRBJ2-7; v_call: TRBV18; d_call: TRBD2; clone_size: once; cdr3_aa: CASSQSLAGVTGEQYF; cdr3_nt: TGTGCCAGCTCTCAATCACTAGCGGGAGTTACAGGCGAGCAGTACTTC